This T cell receptor (beta chain) came from a study of vaccination effects on CD4 cells after COVID-19. Looking at the study overall: Each participant was administered two doses of either the BNT162b2 or the mRNA-1273 vaccine.

Germline CDR1 SGHTS, CDR2 YDEGEE. This CDR3 contains 16 residues. V lost 5 bases and J 0 bases, leaving 12 bases between the germline ends. For this clone: No antigen is known for it.

TCRdb keeps only in-frame clones here, not all; method: immunoSEQ multiplex PCR. The top ten hold roughly 4% of the sample, which has around 66,000 clones, 60% to 80% seen once. Ahead of sequencing, the ViraFEST assay grew antigen-specific CD4+ T cells using viral peptide pools. Following culture for roughly 10 days, CD4+ T cells were isolated. Vaccinated participants had no history of SARS-CoV-2 infection and tested negative for nucleocapsid antibodies. PBMC were cultured at roughly 2.2 million per well with approximately 9 IU/ml IL-2 and 10 ug/ml peptides. J is TRBJ1-6 and V is TRBV5-8; D call uncertain. The TCR comes from a human donor who received a COVID-19 vaccine. Sequencing used CD4+ T cells from PBMCs cultured with HCoV-OC43 spike peptides, obtained before COVID-19 vaccination. Subset meaning: HCoV-OC43 spike overlapping peptide pool stimulation. CDR3 amino acids: CASRKKGSSYNSPLHF. As DNA, the CDR3 is TGTGCCAGCAGGAAAAAAGGGAGCTCCTATAATTCACCCCTCCACTTT.